Shown below are 24 T cell receptor beta chains from a single sample sequenced in a study of metastatic and nonmetastatic thyroid tumors (dated by TCRdb to 2018 to 2021). No treatment had been received by any patient before thyroid surgery. Receptor libraries were prepared by PCR. The run used an Illumina HiSeq 4000. Starting from the raw public reads, TCRdb applied fastp trimming at Q25, assembled clones with MiXCR and retained in-frame beta chains. Counted in this sample were tens of thousands of clones; 18% of them appeared once. More than 10% of the sample is in the top ten clones. Material: blood. These receptors originate from a female donor with papillary thyroid cancer or a benign thyroid nodule (not recorded which). Some clones in this sample may be carry-over from other donors' samples.

The chain joins TRBV28 to TRBJ2-3; D is possibly TRBD2 (5 bases). Trimming pared 4 bases from V and 7 bases from J, leaving 24 bases between. The CDR3 runs 17 residues. Germline values: CDR1 MDHEN, CDR2 SYDVKM. The CDR3 DNA sequence: TGTGCCAGCAGTTCCCAAACACGGGGTGAAATCGGGTATACGCAGTATTTT. Translating it yields CASSSQTRGEIGYTQYF.

The sample holds many counts of this clone. This chain joins TRBV30 and TRBJ1-3; no clear D gene. The CDR3 runs to 15 residues. V lost 4 bases and J lost 0, with 13 bases in between. The V gene's germline CDR1 is GTSNPN and CDR2 SVGIG (reference sequence). The CDR3 DNA reads as TGTGCCTGGACCTACTCTAGCGCCTCTGGAAACACCATATATTTT. Amino acid sequence: CAWTYSSASGNTIYF.

This clone was counted ten times or more. The chain joins TRBV29-1 to TRBJ2-3; tentative D call: TRBD2 (6 bases). The CDR3 covers 14 residues. Trimming pared 2 bases from V and 4 bases from J, leaving 13 bases between. In germline, CDR1 is SQVTM, CDR2 ANQGSEA. The CDR3 coding sequence is TGCAGCGTTGAATCCGGAGGGAGCGCAGATACGCAGTATTTT. The encoded protein is CSVESGGSADTQYF.

This clone has a handful of counts. This may be a read error, as it is one base from a much larger clone. The J gene is TRBJ2-1, the V gene TRBV20-1; tentative D call: TRBD2 (6 bases). The CDR3 extends over 13 amino acids. In germline, CDR1 is DFQATT, CDR2 SNEGSKA (reference sequence). CDR3 in DNA: TGCAGTGCTATGAATCCGGGAGTCAATGGGCAGTTCTTC. Translation: CSAMNPGVNGQFF.

Many counts were recorded for this clone. For the CDR3, the DNA is TGTGCCAGCAGTGAACTCCCCTTCAGGGAAATGGAGACCCAGTACTTC. Its protein is CASSELPFREMETQYF. The chain links TRBV12-3 or TRBV12-4 to TRBJ2-5, with D perhaps matching TRBD1 (5 bases). The CDR3 has 16 residues. V lost 5 bases and J lost 5, with 21 bases in between.

This clone was observed many times. The chain is built from TRBV6-1 and TRBJ2-7, with TRBD2 matching over 7 bases. With V trimmed by 6 bases and J by 4 bases, 6 bases remained unmatched. The CDR3 covers 13 residues. Germline assignment: CDR1 MNHNS and CDR2 SASEGT. CDR3 sequence reads: CASSLGGGYEQYF. The CDR3, as DNA: TGTGCCAGCAGCCTTGGGGGGGGTTACGAGCAGTACTTC.

Turning to this clone: One end of the junction fails to match germline, which may point to a read error. The rearrangement links TRBV4-1 to TRBJ1-2, with D unclear. This CDR3 comprises 15 residues. Germline-derived CDR1 and CDR2 are MGHRA and YSYEKL. CDR3 nucleotide sequence: TGCACCAGCAGCCATACTCATCTGGAGCGGTATGGCTACACCTTC. It is translated as CTSSHTHLERYGYTF.

This clone was counted at least ten times. The rearrangement uses TRBV12-3 or TRBV12-4 and TRBJ1-2; D is ambiguous. V was cut by 2 bases and J by 4 bases, with 20 bases left in between. The CDR3 is 17 amino acids. The DNA of the CDR3 is TGTGCCAGCAGTTTATTGCCCCAAGGCCCTTCTTTCTATGGCTACACCTTC. It yields the protein CASSLLPQGPSFYGYTF.

This clone was picked up many times. J is TRBJ1-2 and V is TRBV24-1; no reliable D call. Per the germline V gene, CDR1 is KGHDR and CDR2 is SFDVKD. There are 13 residues in the CDR3. V was pared by 1 base and J by 6 bases, with 8 bases between. CDR3 protein: CATSDFSGDGYTF. In nucleotides, the CDR3 is TGTGCCACCAGTGATTTTTCTGGGGATGGCTACACCTTC.

V and J are TRBV5-4 and TRBJ2-7; weak D call: TRBD2 (5 bases). The CDR3 has 15 residues. V lost 0 bases and J lost 5, with 15 bases in between. Germline V gene data show CDR1 as SGHNT and CDR2 as YYREEE (reference sequence). The CDR3 DNA reads TGTGCCAGCAGCTTGGAACGGGAAGATTTTAACGAGCAGTACTTC. It specifies CASSLEREDFNEQYF.

This clone appeared many times. This chain joins TRBV29-1 and TRBJ2-3, with TRBD1 matching over 7 bases. Germline CDR1 is SQVTM and CDR2 is ANQGSEA. Germline trimming cut 3 bases from V and 2 bases from J; bases unmatched to any gene: 5. The CDR3 spans 14 residues. The CDR3 sequence is CSVETGTHTDTQYF. The CDR3 DNA follows: TGCAGCGTTGAGACAGGGACCCACACAGATACGCAGTATTTT.

This clone was observed many times. The rearrangement joins TRBV30 to TRBJ1-5; no firm D call. Per the germline V gene, CDR1 is GTSNPN and CDR2 is SVGIG (reference sequence). The V and J ends lost 3 bases and 0 bases respectively, with 6 bases between them. This CDR3 comprises 13 residues. This CDR3 is CAWSFYSNQPQHF. The CDR3 DNA reads as TGTGCCTGGAGCTTTTATAGCAATCAGCCCCAGCATTTT.

The genes are TRBV11-1 and TRBJ2-7; weak D call: TRBD1 (6 bases). Germline V CDR1 and CDR2: SGHAT, FQDESV (reference sequence). The CDR3 length is 16 residues. Trimming removed 4 bases from V and 3 bases from J, with 19 bases in between. CDR3 DNA sequence: TGTGCCAGCAGCTCTACAGAGACAGGTAGCTTCTACGAGCAGTACTTC. This codes for CASSSTETGSFYEQYF.

This clone has at least ten counts. The chain employs TRBV27 and TRBJ2-7; 10 bases match TRBD1. The CDR3 runs 12 residues. Looked up from germline, CDR1 is MNHEY and CDR2 is SMNVEV (reference sequence). The V gene end was trimmed by 7 bases and the J gene end by 7 bases; junction bases not matched to a gene: 4. The CDR3: CASMDRGYEQYF. The CDR3 bases are TGTGCCAGCATGGACAGGGGGTATGAGCAGTACTTC.

This chain joins TRBV4-1 and TRBJ2-7; D ambiguous. CDR1 and CDR2 from the germline V gene are MGHRA and YSYEKL. With 2 bases removed from V and 1 base from J, the gap between germline ends came to 12 bases. This CDR3 is built from 15 residues. The DNA for the CDR3 is TGCGCCAGCAGCCAACGCGGTTTCGCTTCCTACGAGCAGTACTTC. Translating gives CASSQRGFASYEQYF.

In this sample, this clone turned up many times. The chain carries TRBV9 and TRBJ2-1; maybe TRBD2 (6 bases). Germline V gene data show CDR1 as SGDLS and CDR2 as YYNGEE. The CDR3 loop spans 17 amino acids. V lost 0 bases and J 7 bases, leaving 20 bases between the germline ends. CDR3 region: CASSVGYGRLGVNEQFF. DNA of the CDR3: TGTGCCAGCAGCGTAGGCTACGGTCGACTAGGGGTGAATGAGCAGTTCTTC.

J is TRBJ1-1 and V is TRBV4-1; D remains unclear. CDR1 is MGHRA and CDR2 is YSYEKL in the germline V gene. The CDR3 has 13 residues. V lost 3 bases to trimming and J lost 1 base, with 6 bases between them. The CDR3 sequence: CASSHRQNTEAFF. The CDR3 region has the DNA TGCGCCAGCAGCCATCGTCAGAACACTGAAGCTTTCTTT.

There are a few counts of this clone. The rearrangement joins TRBV12-5 to TRBJ2-7; D might be TRBD1 (6 bases). The germline V gene has CDR1 LGHNT and CDR2 FRNRAP. V dropped 6 bases and J dropped 3 bases, with 12 bases sitting between them. The CDR3 is made up of 13 amino acids. The CDR3 here is CASGQGRYYEQYF. In DNA form, the CDR3 reads TGTGCTAGTGGGCAGGGGAGATACTACGAGCAGTACTTC.

This clone was observed once. CDR3 sequence (DNA): TGCAGTGCTAGGACCACGGCGGCCGATCCCCCACACCCCACAGATACGCAGTATTTT. Encoded protein: CSARTTAADPPHPTDTQYF. The chain couples TRBV20-1 to TRBJ2-3, with D uncertain. This CDR3 is 19 amino acids long. V was clipped by 3 bases and J by 2 bases, with 27 bases between them. Looked up from germline, CDR1 is DFQATT and CDR2 is SNEGSKA (reference sequence).

The chain recombines TRBV19 with TRBJ2-7, with 7 bases aligning to TRBD1. CDR1 LNHDA and CDR2 SQIVND come from the germline V gene (reference sequence). This CDR3 has 15 residues. In DNA form, the CDR3 reads TGTTTCAGTAGTATCTCCCGGACAGGCGGCTGGGAGCAGTACTTC. Protein product: CFSSISRTGGWEQYF.

This clone appeared once. The rearrangement links TRBV20-1 to TRBJ2-5, with TRBD2 identical over 8 bases. The last part of the DNA fits TRBJ2-1 better; the J call may be wrong. This CDR3 contains 15 residues. Germline V gene sequence: CDR1 DFQATT, CDR2 SNEGSKA (reference sequence). The CDR3: CSASVRGGLADEQFF. The DNA of the CDR3 is TGCAGTGCTAGTGTACGGGGGGGTCTGGCCGATGAGCAGTTCTTC.

This clone was detected ten times or more. The rearrangement uses TRBV5-1 and TRBJ2-5; no reliable D call. The CDR3 runs 16 residues. With 0 bases removed from V and 2 bases from J, the gap between germline ends came to 14 bases. Germline CDR1 and CDR2: SGHRS and YFSETQ. CDR3 coding DNA: TGCGCCAGCAGCTTGGTGGTGGGTGCACAACAAGAGACCCAGTACTTC. This sequence encodes CASSLVVGAQQETQYF.

This clone was counted ten times or more. V is TRBV28 and J is TRBJ1-1; TRBD1 matches 9 bases. The ends lost 2 bases at V and 12 bases at J; junction bases unmatched: 4. Germline lookup yields CDR1 MDHEN and CDR2 SYDVKM. The CDR3 contains 12 residues. This CDR3 is CASSLRDRDPFF. CDR3 coding DNA: TGTGCCAGCAGTTTACGGGACAGGGATCCTTTCTTT.

This clone was observed many times. The rearrangement uses TRBV11-1 and TRBJ1-5; the D is unclear. Trimming shortened V by 4 bases and J by 0 bases, and 13 bases separated the two germline ends. The CDR3 extends over 16 amino acids. Germline assignment: CDR1 SGHAT and CDR2 FQDESV (reference sequence). CDR3 nucleotides: TGTGCCAGCAGCTCAGGCCCGGTGGATAGCAATCAGCCCCAGCATTTT. Amino acids: CASSSGPVDSNQPQHF.